The 13 T cell receptor beta chains given below trace back to one sample, sequenced in a study of T cells in tumors after PD-1 blockade. The assay was immunoSEQ multiplex PCR, and TCRdb's table has in-frame clones only and misses some. The data contain more than 11,000 clones, 82% of them singletons. Sequences were derived from PBMCs, sampled after anti-PD-1 treatment. These receptors all stem from a human donor with basal cell carcinoma.

On this clone: The junction departs from germline at one end; a sequencing error may be responsible. Distinct nucleotide sequences in the sample also encode this CDR3. This sequence joins TRBV5-1 and TRBJ1-2, with 7 bases matching TRBD1. CDR1 and CDR2 (germline): SGHRS, YFSETQ. The CDR3 spans 15 residues. CDR3 sequence: CASSLDAGRGNGYTF. CDR3 sequence (DNA): TGCGCCAGCAGCTTGGACGCCGGCAGGGGGAATGGCTATACCTTC.

The rearrangement uses TRBV28 and TRBJ1-3; the D is unclear. The germline gives CDR1 MDHEN, CDR2 SYDVKM. The CDR3 loop spans 15 amino acids. Trimming removed 7 bases from V and 0 bases from J, with 13 bases in between. The CDR3 DNA follows: TGTGCCAGCATCACACCGACCGGCTCTGGAAACACCATATATTTT. It encodes CASITPTGSGNTIYF.

CDR3 residues: CAWSSGSYEQYF. In DNA, the CDR3 is TGTGCCTGGAGCTCGGGATCCTACGAGCAGTACTTC. This chain joins TRBV30 and TRBJ2-7; D is possibly TRBD2 (5 bases). The CDR3 runs 12 residues. V lost 3 bases and J lost 1, with 7 bases in between. Germline values: CDR1 GTSNPN, CDR2 SVGIG (reference sequence).

This rearrangement joins TRBV10-2 to TRBJ2-7; D assignment may be TRBD1 or TRBD2 (6 bases each). Germline V CDR1 and CDR2: WSHSY, SAAADI. Trimming shortened V by 0 bases and J by 2 bases, and 11 bases separated the two germline ends. The CDR3 runs 15 residues. The chain's CDR3 is CASSESGRGPYEQYF. CDR3 DNA sequence: TGCGCCAGCAGTGAGTCGGGTCGGGGGCCCTACGAGCAGTACTTC.

The chain couples TRBV5-1 to TRBJ1-2; TRBD1 is a possible D gene (6 bases). The CDR3 spans 15 residues. V was pared by 4 bases and J by 8 bases, with 21 bases between. CDR1 is SGHRS and CDR2 is YFSETQ in the germline V gene. CDR3 sequence: CASSPGGARQGGYTF. The DNA of the CDR3 is TGCGCCAGCAGCCCTGGGGGGGCCCGACAAGGCGGCTACACCTTC.

The gene calls are TRBV27 and TRBJ2-3; a possible D gene is TRBD2 (5 bases). This CDR3 has 13 residues. V lost 6 bases and J lost 1, with 8 bases in between. Germline assignment: CDR1 MNHEY and CDR2 SMNVEV (reference sequence). The CDR3 sequence is CASSLRGTDTQYF. As DNA, the CDR3 is TGTGCCAGCAGCCTGAGGGGCACAGATACGCAGTATTTT.

This chain links TRBV9 with TRBJ2-1; D remains ambiguous. The CDR3 has 13 amino acids. Deletions cut 0 bases from V and 4 bases from J, with 5 bases between. Per germline, CDR1 SGDLS and CDR2 YYNGEE. The CDR3 nucleotides are TGTGCCAGCAGCGTAGCACAGTACAATGAGCAGTTCTTC. Translation: CASSVAQYNEQFF.

In nucleotides, the CDR3 is TGTGCCAGCAGGCGGATCCGGGACAGGGATCCTGGGGAGCAGTTCTTC. This encodes CASRRIRDRDPGEQFF. The V gene is TRBV28, the J gene TRBJ2-1; TRBD1 agrees at 9 bases. V trimming: 6 bases; J trimming: 10 bases; junction bases outside the gene matches: 16. The CDR3 extends over 16 amino acids. Germline CDR1 MDHEN, CDR2 SYDVKM.

This chain joins TRBV5-1 and TRBJ1-1; D gene unclear. Germline values: CDR1 SGHRS, CDR2 YFSETQ. This CDR3 region has 14 residues. V was clipped by 0 bases and J by 2 bases, with 8 bases between them. The CDR3, as DNA: TGCGCCAGCAGCTTGGATCGGGGAAACACTGAAGCTTTCTTT. Protein product: CASSLDRGNTEAFF.

The chain recombines TRBV7-9 with TRBJ2-5, with D perhaps matching TRBD2 (5 bases). This CDR3 region has 14 residues. The V gene's germline CDR1 is SEHNR and CDR2 FQNEAQ (reference sequence). V lost 1 base, J lost 4 bases, and 10 bases lay in between. CDR3 nucleotides: TGTGCCAGCAGCTTAGGAGGGCCGATAGAGACCCAGTACTTC. Translated: CASSLGGPIETQYF. Full variable domain (rest looked up from reference TRBV7-9 and TRBJ2-5): DTGVSQNPRHKITKRGQNVTFRCDPISEHNRLYWYRQTLGQGPEFLTYFQNEAQLEKSRLLSDRFSAERPKGSFSTLEIQRTEQGDSAMYLCASSLGGPIETQYFGPGTRLLVL.

This chain joins TRBV28 and TRBJ1-1, with TRBD1 as a possible D gene (6 bases). Germline lookup yields CDR1 MDHEN and CDR2 SYDVKM. The V end was cut by 6 bases, the J end by 0 bases, with 17 bases between. The length of the CDR3 is 16 residues. The CDR3 DNA is TGTGCCAGCAGGGGGGGGCTGGAGAGAGTGAACACTGAAGCTTTCTTT. This encodes CASRGGLERVNTEAFF.

The V and J genes are TRBV7-9 and TRBJ1-2, with D hard to call. The CDR3 covers 17 residues. With 3 bases removed from V and 2 bases from J, the gap between germline ends came to 19 bases. Per germline, CDR1 SEHNR and CDR2 FQNEAQ (reference sequence). CDR3 residues: CASSFAVRTFANYGYTF. CDR3 coding DNA: TGTGCCAGCAGCTTCGCCGTGCGGACCTTCGCGAACTATGGCTACACCTTC.

In its sample, this clone was seen once. The chain employs TRBV5-6 and TRBJ1-4; 10 bases agree with TRBD1. The CDR3 contains 15 residues. CDR1 is SGHDT and CDR2 is YYEEEE in the germline V gene. V gave up 3 bases and J gave up 8 bases; unmatched junction bases: 7. The chain's CDR3 is CASSSFGQGGEKLFF. The CDR3 nucleotides are TGTGCCAGCAGCTCTTTTGGACAGGGGGGAGAAAAACTGTTTTTT.